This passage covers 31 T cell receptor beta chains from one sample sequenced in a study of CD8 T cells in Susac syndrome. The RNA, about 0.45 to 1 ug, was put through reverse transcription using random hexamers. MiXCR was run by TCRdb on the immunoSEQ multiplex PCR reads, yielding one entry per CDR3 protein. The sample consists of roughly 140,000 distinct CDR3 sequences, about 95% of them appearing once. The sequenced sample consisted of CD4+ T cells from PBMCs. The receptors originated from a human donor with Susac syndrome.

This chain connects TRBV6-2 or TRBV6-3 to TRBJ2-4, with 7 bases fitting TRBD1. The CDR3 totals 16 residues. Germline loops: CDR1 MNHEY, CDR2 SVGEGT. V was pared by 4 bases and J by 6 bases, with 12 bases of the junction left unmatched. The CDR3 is CASSSLRDRGGNIQYF. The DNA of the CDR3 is TGTGCCAGCAGTTCCCTCCGGGACAGAGGGGGAAACATTCAGTACTTC.

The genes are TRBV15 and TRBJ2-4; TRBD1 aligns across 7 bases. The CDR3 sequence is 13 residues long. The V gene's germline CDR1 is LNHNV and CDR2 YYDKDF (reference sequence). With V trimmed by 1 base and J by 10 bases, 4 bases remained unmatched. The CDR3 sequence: CATSRVGTAIQYF. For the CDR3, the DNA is TGTGCCACCAGCAGAGTTGGGACAGCTATTCAGTACTTC.

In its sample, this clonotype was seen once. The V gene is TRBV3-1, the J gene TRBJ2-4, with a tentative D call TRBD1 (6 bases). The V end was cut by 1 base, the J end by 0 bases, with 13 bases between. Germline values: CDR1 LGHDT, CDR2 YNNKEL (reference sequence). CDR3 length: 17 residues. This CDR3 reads CASSQGGTLLAKNIQYF. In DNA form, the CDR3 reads TGTGCCAGCAGCCAAGGGGGGACACTACTAGCCAAAAACATTCAGTACTTC.

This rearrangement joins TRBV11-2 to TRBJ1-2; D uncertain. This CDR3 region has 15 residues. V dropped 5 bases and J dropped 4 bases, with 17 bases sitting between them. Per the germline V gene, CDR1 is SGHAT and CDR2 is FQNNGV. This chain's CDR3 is CASSPGREGLYGYTF. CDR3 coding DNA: TGTGCCAGCAGCCCGGGGAGGGAGGGCCTCTATGGCTACACCTTC.

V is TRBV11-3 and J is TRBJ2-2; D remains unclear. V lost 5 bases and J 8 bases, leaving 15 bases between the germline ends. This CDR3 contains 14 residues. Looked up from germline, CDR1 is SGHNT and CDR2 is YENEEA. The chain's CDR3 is CASSPRTGSGELFF. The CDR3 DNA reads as TGTGCCAGCAGCCCACGAACTGGTTCTGGGGAGCTGTTTTTT. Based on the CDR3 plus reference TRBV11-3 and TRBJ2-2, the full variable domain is EAGVVQSPRYKIIEKKQPVAFWCNPISGHNTLYWYLQNLGQGPELLIRYENEEAVDDSQLPKDRFSAERLKGVDSTLKIQPAELGDSAVYLCASSPRTGSGELFFGEGSRLTVL.

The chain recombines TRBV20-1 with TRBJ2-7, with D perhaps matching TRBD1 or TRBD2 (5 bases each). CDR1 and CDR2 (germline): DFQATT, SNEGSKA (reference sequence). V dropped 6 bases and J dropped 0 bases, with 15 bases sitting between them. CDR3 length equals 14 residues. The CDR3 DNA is TGCAGTGCAGGGGACGCTTCAACCTCCTACGAGCAGTACTTC. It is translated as CSAGDASTSYEQYF.

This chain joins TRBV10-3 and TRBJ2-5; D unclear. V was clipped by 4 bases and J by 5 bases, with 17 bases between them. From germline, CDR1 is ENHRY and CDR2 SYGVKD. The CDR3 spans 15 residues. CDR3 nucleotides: TGTGCCATCAGTGGGGCGGTCCCAGGTACCGAGACCCAGTACTTC. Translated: CAISGAVPGTETQYF.

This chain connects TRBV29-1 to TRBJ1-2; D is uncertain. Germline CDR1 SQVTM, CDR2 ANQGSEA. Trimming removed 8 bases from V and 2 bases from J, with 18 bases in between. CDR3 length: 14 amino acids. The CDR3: CSPEVAASNYGYTF. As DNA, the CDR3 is TGCAGCCCCGAAGTAGCAGCTTCCAACTATGGCTACACCTTC.

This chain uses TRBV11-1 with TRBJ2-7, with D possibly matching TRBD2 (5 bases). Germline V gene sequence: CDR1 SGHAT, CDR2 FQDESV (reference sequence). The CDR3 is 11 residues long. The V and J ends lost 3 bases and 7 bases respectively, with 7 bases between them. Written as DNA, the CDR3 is TGTGCCAGCAGCTTGACGGGAGAGCAGTACTTC. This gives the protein CASSLTGEQYF. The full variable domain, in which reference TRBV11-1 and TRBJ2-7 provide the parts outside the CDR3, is EAEVAQSPRYKITEKSQAVAFWCDPISGHATLYWYRQILGQGPELLVQFQDESVVDDSQLPKDRFSAERLKGVDSTLKIQPAELGDSAMYLCASSLTGEQYFGPGTRLTVT.

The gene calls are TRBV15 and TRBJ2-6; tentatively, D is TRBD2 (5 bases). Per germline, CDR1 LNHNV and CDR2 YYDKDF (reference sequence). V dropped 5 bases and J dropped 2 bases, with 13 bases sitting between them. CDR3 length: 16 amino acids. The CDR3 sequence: CATSRWGVAGANVLTF. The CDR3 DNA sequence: TGTGCCACCAGCCGCTGGGGAGTAGCTGGGGCCAACGTCCTGACTTTC.

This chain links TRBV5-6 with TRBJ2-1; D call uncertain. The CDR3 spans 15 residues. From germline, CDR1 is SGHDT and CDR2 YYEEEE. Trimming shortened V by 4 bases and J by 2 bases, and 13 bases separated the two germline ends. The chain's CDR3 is CASSISPGAYNEQFF. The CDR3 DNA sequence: TGTGCCAGCAGCATCAGCCCTGGGGCCTACAATGAGCAGTTCTTC.

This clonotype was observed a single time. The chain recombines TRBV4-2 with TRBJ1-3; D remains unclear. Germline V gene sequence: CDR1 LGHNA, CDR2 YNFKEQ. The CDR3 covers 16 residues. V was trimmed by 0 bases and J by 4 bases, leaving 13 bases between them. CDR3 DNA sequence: TGTGCCAGCAGCCAAGAAATAACGGGTCGCGGAAACACCATATATTTT. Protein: CASSQEITGRGNTIYF.

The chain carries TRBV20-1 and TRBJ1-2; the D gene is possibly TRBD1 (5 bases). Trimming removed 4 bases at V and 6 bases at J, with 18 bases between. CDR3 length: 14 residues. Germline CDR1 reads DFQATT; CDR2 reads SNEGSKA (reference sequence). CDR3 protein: CSATIPGKPNGYTF. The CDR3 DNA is TGCAGTGCTACGATCCCAGGGAAGCCAAATGGCTACACCTTC.

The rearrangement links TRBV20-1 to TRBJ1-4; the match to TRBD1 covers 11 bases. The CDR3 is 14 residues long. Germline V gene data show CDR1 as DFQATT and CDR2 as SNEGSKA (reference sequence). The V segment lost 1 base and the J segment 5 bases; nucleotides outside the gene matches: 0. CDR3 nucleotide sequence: TGCAGTGCTAGAGGGGACAGGGGGAATGAAAAACTGTTTTTT. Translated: CSARGDRGNEKLFF.

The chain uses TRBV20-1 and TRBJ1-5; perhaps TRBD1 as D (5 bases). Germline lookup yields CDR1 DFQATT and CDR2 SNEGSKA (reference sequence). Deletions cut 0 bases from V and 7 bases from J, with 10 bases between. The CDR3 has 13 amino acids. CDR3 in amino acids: CSARDPRGQPQHF. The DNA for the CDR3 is TGCAGTGCTAGAGACCCTAGGGGACAGCCCCAGCATTTT.

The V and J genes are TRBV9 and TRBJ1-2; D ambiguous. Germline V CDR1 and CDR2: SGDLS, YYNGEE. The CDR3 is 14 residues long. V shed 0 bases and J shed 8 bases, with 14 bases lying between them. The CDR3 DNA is TGTGCCAGCAGCGTAGAGGCAGGCCTGAAGGGCTACACCTTC. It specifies CASSVEAGLKGYTF.

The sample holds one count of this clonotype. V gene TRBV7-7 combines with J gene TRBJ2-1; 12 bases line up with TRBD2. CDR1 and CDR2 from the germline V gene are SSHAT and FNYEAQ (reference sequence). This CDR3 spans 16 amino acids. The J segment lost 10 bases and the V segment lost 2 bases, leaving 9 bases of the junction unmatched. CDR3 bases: TGTGCCAGCAGCTTAACGCTAGCGGGGGGGCAGAACGAGCAGTTCTTC. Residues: CASSLTLAGGQNEQFF. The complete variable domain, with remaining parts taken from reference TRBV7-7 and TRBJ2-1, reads GAGVSQSPRYKVTKRGQDVTLRCDPISSHATLYWYQQALGQGPEFLTYFNYEAQPDKSGLPSDRFSAERPEGSISTLTIQRTEQRDSAMYRCASSLTLAGGQNEQFFGPGTRLTVL.

The CDR3 region is CASSLGRGQGTYEQYF. The CDR3 nucleotides read TGTGCCAGCAGTTTGGGGCGGGGACAAGGGACCTACGAGCAGTACTTC. This rearrangement joins TRBV12-3 or TRBV12-4 to TRBJ2-7; D tentatively fits TRBD1 or TRBD2 (6 bases each). The CDR3 is 16 residues long. The germline V and J ends were trimmed by 3 bases and 2 bases, with 17 bases remaining between them.

In DNA form, the CDR3 reads TGTGCCAGCAGTGAAACGGCGACAGGCTATGGCTACACCTTC. Encoded protein: CASSETATGYGYTF. The V and J genes are TRBV25-1 and TRBJ1-2; D is perhaps TRBD1 (6 bases). The CDR3 covers 14 residues. Germline assignment: CDR1 MGHDK and CDR2 SYGVNS. V lost 2 bases and J lost 4, with 11 bases in between.

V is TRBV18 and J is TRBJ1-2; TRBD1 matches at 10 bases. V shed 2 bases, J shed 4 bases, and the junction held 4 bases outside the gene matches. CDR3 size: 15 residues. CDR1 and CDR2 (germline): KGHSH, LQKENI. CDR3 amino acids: CASSPGQGGGYGYTF. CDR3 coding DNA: TGTGCCAGCTCACCAGGACAGGGGGGCGGCTATGGCTACACCTTC.

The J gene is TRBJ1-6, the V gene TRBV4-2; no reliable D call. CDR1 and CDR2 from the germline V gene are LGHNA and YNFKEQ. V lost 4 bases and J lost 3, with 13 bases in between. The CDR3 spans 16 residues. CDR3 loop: CASSPSQRYYNSPLHF. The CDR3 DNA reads TGTGCCAGCAGCCCGTCCCAACGGTACTATAATTCACCCCTCCACTTT.

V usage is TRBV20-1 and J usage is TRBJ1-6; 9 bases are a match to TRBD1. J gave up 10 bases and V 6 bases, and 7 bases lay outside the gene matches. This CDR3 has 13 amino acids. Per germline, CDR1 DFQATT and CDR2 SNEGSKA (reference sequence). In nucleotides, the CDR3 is TGCAGTGCCCAGACAGGGGGGTTATCACCCCTCCACTTT. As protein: CSAQTGGLSPLHF.

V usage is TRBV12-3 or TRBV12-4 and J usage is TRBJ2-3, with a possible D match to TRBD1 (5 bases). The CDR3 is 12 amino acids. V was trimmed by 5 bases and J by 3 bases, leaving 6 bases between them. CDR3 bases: TGTGCCAGCAGTCCAGGGACAGATACGCAGTATTTT. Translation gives CASSPGTDTQYF.

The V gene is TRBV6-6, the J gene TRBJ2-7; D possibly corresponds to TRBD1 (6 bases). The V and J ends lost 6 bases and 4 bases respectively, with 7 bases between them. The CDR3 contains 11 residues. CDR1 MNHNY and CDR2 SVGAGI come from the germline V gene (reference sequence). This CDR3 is CASRTGYEQYF. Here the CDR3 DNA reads TGTGCCAGCAGAACAGGGTACGAGCAGTACTTC.

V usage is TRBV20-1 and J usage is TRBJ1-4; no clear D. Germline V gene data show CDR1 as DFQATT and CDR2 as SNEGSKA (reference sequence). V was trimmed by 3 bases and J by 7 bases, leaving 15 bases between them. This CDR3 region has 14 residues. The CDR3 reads CSARATALGEKLFF. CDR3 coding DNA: TGCAGTGCTAGGGCTACAGCCTTGGGTGAAAAACTGTTTTTT.

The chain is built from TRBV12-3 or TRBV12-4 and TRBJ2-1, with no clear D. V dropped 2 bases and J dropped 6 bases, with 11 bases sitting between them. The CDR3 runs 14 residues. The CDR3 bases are TGTGCCAGCAGTTTAATTAGGGCCCTCAATGAGCAGTTCTTC. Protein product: CASSLIRALNEQFF.

The CDR3 DNA follows: TGTGCCAGCAGCCCGACAGTGTTTAATGAAAAACTGTTTTTT. Residues: CASSPTVFNEKLFF. J is TRBJ1-4 and V is TRBV2; tentatively, D is TRBD1 (5 bases). Between the trimmed V and J ends, which lost 6 bases and 4 bases, there was a span of 12 bases. From germline, CDR1 is SNHLY and CDR2 FYNNEI. This CDR3 has 14 residues.

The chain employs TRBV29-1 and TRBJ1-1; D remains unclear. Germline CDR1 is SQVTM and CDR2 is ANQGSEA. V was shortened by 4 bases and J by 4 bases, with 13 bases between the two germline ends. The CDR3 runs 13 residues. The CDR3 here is CSVVEDWGTEAFF. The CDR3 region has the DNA TGCAGCGTTGTAGAGGATTGGGGCACTGAAGCTTTCTTT.

This chain's CDR3 is CSTRPAEANTEAFF. CDR3 bases: TGCAGCACCCGACCGGCTGAAGCGAACACTGAAGCTTTCTTT. The rearrangement links TRBV29-1 to TRBJ1-1; D gene unclear. V lost 8 bases and J 1 base, leaving 17 bases between the germline ends. CDR3 length equals 14 residues. The germline CDR1 and CDR2 sequences are SQVTM and ANQGSEA.

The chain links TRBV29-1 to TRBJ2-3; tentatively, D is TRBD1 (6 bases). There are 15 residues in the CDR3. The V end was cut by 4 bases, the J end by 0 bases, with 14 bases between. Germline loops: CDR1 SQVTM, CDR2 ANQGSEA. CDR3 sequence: CSVVSGQGSTDTQYF. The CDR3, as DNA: TGCAGCGTTGTCTCCGGGCAGGGGAGCACAGATACGCAGTATTTT.

CDR3 DNA sequence: TGTGCCAGCAGCCGAGGGCCGGGACAAGAGACCCAGTACTTC. Translating it yields CASSRGPGQETQYF. V and J are TRBV6-2 or TRBV6-3 and TRBJ2-5; perhaps TRBD2 as D (5 bases). Trimming pared 6 bases from V and 2 bases from J, leaving 13 bases between. The CDR3 consists of 14 residues. Germline values: CDR1 MNHEY, CDR2 SVGEGT.